The 4 T cell receptor beta chains below all came from one sample that was sequenced in a study of Ad26.COV2.S vaccination and SARS-CoV-2 variants. Noted treatment: 15 to 20 received Ad26.COV2.S at low or high dose, single or two shots; about 5 received placebo; per-sample allocation not given. Specimen acquisition occurred on day 63 following the initial vaccine or placebo injection. The table came from immunoSEQ multiplex PCR; TCRdb's copy has only in-frame clones and leaves some out. Of fewer than 900,000 clones in the sample, around 90% were seen once. This specimen consisted of peripheral blood, obtained in a trial of Ad26.COV2.S vaccine versus placebo. These receptors were obtained from a person between 18 and 60 years old who received the Ad26.COV2.S COVID-19 vaccine or a placebo.

This clone was counted a single time. The chain recombines TRBV19 with TRBJ1-1; D call uncertain. The germline gives CDR1 LNHDA, CDR2 SQIVND (reference sequence). The CDR3 is made up of 13 amino acids. V was shortened by 7 bases and J by 1 base, with 10 bases between the two germline ends. CDR3 DNA: TGTGCCAGTACTCCCACAGCGAACACTGAAGCTTTCTTT. This sequence encodes CASTPTANTEAFF.

This sequence joins TRBV12-3 or TRBV12-4 and TRBJ1-2; D perhaps matches TRBD1 (6 bases). This CDR3 spans 12 amino acids. Trimming shortened V by 3 bases and J by 5 bases, and 7 bases separated the two germline ends. CDR3 nucleotides: TGTGCCAGCAGTTTTCAGGGGTATGGCTACACCTTC. Translating gives CASSFQGYGYTF.

The rearrangement uses TRBV5-4 and TRBJ2-3, with unresolved D. The CDR3 covers 11 residues. The ends were cut back, 3 bases at V and 12 bases at J, with 11 bases in the middle. The germline CDR1 and CDR2 sequences are SGHNT and YYREEE (reference sequence). The CDR3 DNA sequence: TGTGCCAGCAGCTCCCTGGCCTCCCAGTATTTT. This codes for CASSSLASQYF.

The V gene is TRBV2, the J gene TRBJ2-7; tentatively, D is TRBD2 (6 bases). Trimming took off 5 bases at V and 4 bases at J, with 9 bases between the two ends. Per the germline V gene, CDR1 is SNHLY and CDR2 is FYNNEI. This CDR3 comprises 12 residues. CDR3 residues: CASSRGEYEQYF. The CDR3 bases are TGTGCCAGCAGTCGCGGGGAGTACGAGCAGTACTTC.